This T cell receptor (beta chain) was identified during a study of cytomegalovirus exposure and HLA in healthy donors. The CDR3 is 15 residues long. Per germline, CDR1 SGDLS and CDR2 YYNGEE. V was clipped by 0 bases and J by 7 bases; unmatched bases: 1. The PCR employed 60 Vbeta primers together with 13 Jbeta primers. Repertoires were generated with immunoSEQ multiplex PCR, while TCRdb's copy carries only in-frame clones and drops some. This table holds some 130,000 clones, approximately 61% found once. Findings and caveats of the study: Presence/absence analyses assumed roughly uniform sequencing depth across donors, which may not hold.

Concerning this clone: Its antigen is undetermined.

This sequence joins TRBV9 and TRBJ2-7; 16 bases line up with TRBD2. This receptor was obtained from a human donor in good health. The sequencing input was PBMCs. The chain's CDR3 is CASSVEGLAGGEQYF. CDR3 DNA: TGTGCCAGCAGCGTAGAGGGACTAGCGGGAGGGGAGCAGTACTTC.